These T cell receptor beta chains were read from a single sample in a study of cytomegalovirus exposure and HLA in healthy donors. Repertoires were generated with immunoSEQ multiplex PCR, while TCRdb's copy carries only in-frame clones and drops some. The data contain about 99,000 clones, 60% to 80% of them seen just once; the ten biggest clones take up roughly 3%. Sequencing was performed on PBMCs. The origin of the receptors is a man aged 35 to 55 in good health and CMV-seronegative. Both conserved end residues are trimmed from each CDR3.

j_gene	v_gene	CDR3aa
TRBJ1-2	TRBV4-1	ASSQEGQKNYGYT
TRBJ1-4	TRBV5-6	ASSLARGTTNEKLF
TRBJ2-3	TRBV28	ASLSRDTQY
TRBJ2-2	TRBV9	ASSGQGGGELF
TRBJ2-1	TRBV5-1	ASTPDRAPYNEQF
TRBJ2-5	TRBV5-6	ASSSLAGRQETQY
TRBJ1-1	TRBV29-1	SVHPRDRAGNTEAF
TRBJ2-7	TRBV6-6	ASSYQRERNEQY
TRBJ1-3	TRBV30	AWGGRYPGNTIY
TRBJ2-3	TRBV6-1	ASSVQALYHTDTQY
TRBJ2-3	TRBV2	ASSVLAGADTQY
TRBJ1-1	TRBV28	ASSTPSREVGAF
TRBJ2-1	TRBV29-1	SVTEGLAGSNEQF
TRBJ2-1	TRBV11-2	ASSRTWTRTDSPYNEQF
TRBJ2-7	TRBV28	ASRLAHYEQY